This entry lists 22 T cell receptor beta chains sequenced from one sample in a study of vaccination and CD4 T cells after COVID-19. Described treatment: approximately nine-day PBMC culture with coronavirus spike peptide pools or control peptides (ViraFEST assay). Which antigens these TCRs recognize remains unknown. The Oncomine TCR Beta short-read assay sequenced DNA from cultured CD4+ T cells. TCRdb recomputed calls from the PCR reads with MiXCR, one row per CDR3 protein. Among roughly 17,000 distinct CDR3 sequences listed, about three quarters were seen once. Material: CD4+ T cells from blood, cultured in vitro, obtained after SARS-CoV-2 vaccination. These receptors were obtained from a human donor who received a COVID-19 vaccine.

The chain couples TRBV20-1 to TRBJ2-5, with D tentatively TRBD2 (7 bases). The CDR3 is 14 amino acids. V shed 5 bases and J shed 2 bases, with 15 bases lying between them. Germline V CDR1 and CDR2: DFQATT, SNEGSKA (reference sequence). The CDR3 loop is CSAEGRGGQETQYF. The CDR3 nucleotides read TGCAGTGCTGAGGGTAGGGGGGGACAAGAGACCCAGTACTTC.

This chain connects TRBV7-2 to TRBJ2-4; 14 positions match TRBD2. The CDR3 runs 15 residues. V was clipped by 6 bases and J by 6 bases; unmatched bases: 4. From germline, CDR1 is SGHTA and CDR2 FQGNSA. CDR3 nucleotides: TGTGCCAGCAGTTCGGGACTAGCGGGGGTAAACATTCAGTACTTC. Its protein product is CASSSGLAGVNIQYF.

This chain links TRBV19 with TRBJ1-5; TRBD1 matches at 10 bases. V dropped 3 bases and J dropped 7; count of bases not matched to a gene: 6. The CDR3 covers 15 residues. Per the germline V gene, CDR1 is LNHDA and CDR2 is SQIVND (reference sequence). CDR3 in amino acids: CASSMTGGARQPQHF. For the CDR3, the DNA is TGTGCCAGTAGTATGACAGGGGGCGCGCGGCAGCCCCAGCATTTT.

The chain recombines TRBV15 with TRBJ1-1; tentative D call: TRBD1 (6 bases). The germline V gene encodes CDR1 LNHNV and CDR2 YYDKDF (reference sequence). The CDR3 extends over 14 amino acids. The V and J ends lost 1 base and 5 bases respectively, with 11 bases between them. CDR3 nucleotides: TGTGCCACCAGCAGAGTAGGGGGAGGTACTGAAGCTTTCTTT. Translated: CATSRVGGGTEAFF.

This chain connects TRBV20-1 to TRBJ2-3; 7 nucleotides agree with TRBD2. Trimming at V came to 0 bases and at J to 1 base, leaving 7 bases not matched to a gene. The germline gives CDR1 DFQATT, CDR2 SNEGSKA (reference sequence). The CDR3 has 16 amino acids. The CDR3 region has the DNA TGCAGTGCTAGAGATCGGGGGGATACCCGCACAGATACGCAGTATTTT. Amino acid sequence: CSARDRGDTRTDTQYF.

This chain uses TRBV21-1 with TRBJ2-2; TRBD2 was called by the table and not checked on the DNA. TRBV21-1 is recorded as a pseudogene. The CDR3 consists of 17 residues. CDR3 nucleotide sequence: TGTGCCAGCAGCAAAGAGGGGAGGGAAAGGCACACCGGGGAGCTGTTTTTT. Protein sequence: CASSKEGRERHTGELFF.

The CDR3 DNA follows: TGTGCCAGCAGCTTAGATGGGGAGGGGAGACAGCCCCAGCATTTT. This codes for CASSLDGEGRQPQHF. The gene calls are TRBV7-9 and TRBJ1-5; tentatively, D is TRBD1 (5 bases). Trimming removed 1 base from V and 7 bases from J, with 14 bases in between. Germline-derived CDR1 and CDR2 are SEHNR and FQNEAQ (reference sequence). This CDR3 region has 15 residues.

The V and J genes are TRBV6-5 and TRBJ1-3; no reliable D call. This CDR3 is 13 amino acids long. V was pared by 3 bases and J by 3 bases, with 6 bases between. Germline-derived CDR1 and CDR2 are MNHEY and SVGAGI. CDR3 bases: TGTGCCAGCAGTTATGCAGGTGGAAACACCATATATTTT. Translation gives CASSYAGGNTIYF.

This chain connects TRBV20-1 to TRBJ1-5; D gene unclear. From germline, CDR1 is DFQATT and CDR2 SNEGSKA (reference sequence). V was pared by 4 bases and J by 2 bases, with 9 bases between. The CDR3 has 13 amino acids. The CDR3 nucleotides read TGCAGTGCTATGTTCCCAGGCAATCAGCCCCAGCATTTT. Its translation is CSAMFPGNQPQHF.

The J gene is TRBJ2-7, the V gene TRBV7-2; 7 nucleotides match TRBD2. This CDR3 has 14 amino acids. V gave up 2 bases and J gave up 3 bases; unmatched junction bases: 4. Germline-derived CDR1 and CDR2 are SGHTA and FQGNSA. The CDR3 region has the DNA TGTGCCAGCAGCTTATCGGGACTAAACTACGAGCAGTACTTC. It codes for CASSLSGLNYEQYF.

This chain connects TRBV19 to TRBJ2-7; 11 nucleotides match TRBD2. After removal of 5 bases from V and 2 bases from J, the junction contained 17 bases not matched to a gene. The CDR3 runs 19 residues. CDR1 is LNHDA and CDR2 is SQIVND in the germline V gene (reference sequence). CDR3 nucleotide sequence: TGTGCCAGTAGTCCCACAGTAAACCGAGGTAGCGGGGGGGCCTACGAGCAGTACTTC. Protein sequence: CASSPTVNRGSGGAYEQYF.

The count of this clonotype is one. The chain employs TRBV12-3 or TRBV12-4 and TRBJ2-5; 8 bases are a match to TRBD1. The CDR3 consists of 15 residues. The V and J ends lost 1 base and 0 bases, in that order; junction bases with no gene match: 1. This CDR3 reads CASSLGTGYQETQYF. CDR3 in DNA: TGTGCCAGCAGTTTAGGGACAGGGTACCAAGAGACCCAGTACTTC.

This CDR3 is CASSPYMGKTYEQYF. As DNA, the CDR3 is TGCGCCAGCAGCCCCTATATGGGGAAAACCTACGAGCAGTACTTC. V gene TRBV5-1 combines with J gene TRBJ2-7; D gene unclear. The CDR3 runs 15 residues. V was cut by 4 bases and J by 2 bases, with 16 bases left in between. Germline V lookup: CDR1 SGHRS, CDR2 YFSETQ. The full variable domain, its missing parts supplied by reference TRBV5-1 and TRBJ2-7, is KAGVTQTPRYLIKTRGQQVTLSCSPISGHRSVSWYQQTPGQGLQFLFEYFSETQRNKGNFPGRFSGRQFSNSRSEMNVSTLELGDSALYLCASSPYMGKTYEQYFGPGTRLTVT.

This chain uses TRBV6-1 with TRBJ1-2; 7 bases are a match to TRBD1. The trim removed 6 bases at V and 2 bases at J, leaving 3 bases unmatched. The CDR3 is made up of 13 amino acids. The germline CDR1 and CDR2 sequences are MNHNS and SASEGT. CDR3 sequence reads: CASSPRGNYGYTF. In nucleotides, the CDR3 is TGTGCCAGCAGCCCCAGGGGGAACTATGGCTACACCTTC.

This clonotype was counted once. The gene calls are TRBV5-4 and TRBJ2-6; possibly TRBD1 or TRBD2 for D (5 bases each). The CDR3 covers 17 residues. Germline V CDR1 and CDR2: SGHNT, YYREEE (reference sequence). Trimming took 0 bases from V and 0 from J, leaving 10 bases between them. The CDR3 is CASSLGGRGSGANVLTF. CDR3 in DNA: TGTGCCAGCAGCTTGGGGGGACGGGGCTCTGGGGCCAACGTCCTGACTTTC.

This chain joins TRBV6-1 and TRBJ1-2; possible D gene TRBD1, 6 bases. This CDR3 is built from 15 residues. Looked up from germline, CDR1 is MNHNS and CDR2 is SASEGT. V was shortened by 11 bases and J by 5 bases, with 24 bases between the two germline ends. CDR3 loop: CAATLGAGAVYGYTF. CDR3 bases: TGTGCCGCTACCCTAGGGGCAGGGGCTGTGTATGGCTACACCTTC.

The chain links TRBV4-1 to TRBJ2-7; the match to TRBD1 covers 12 bases. V was pared by 0 bases and J by 5 bases, with 5 bases of the junction left unmatched. The CDR3 consists of 16 residues. Germline CDR1 MGHRA, CDR2 YSYEKL. The CDR3 sequence is CASSQEGTGGFDEQYF. The CDR3 DNA sequence: TGCGCCAGCAGCCAAGAAGGGACAGGGGGCTTCGACGAGCAGTACTTC.

The V call is TRBV2, the J call TRBJ2-5; the D gene is possibly TRBD2 (5 bases). The CDR3 is made up of 14 amino acids. The germline V gene has CDR1 SNHLY and CDR2 FYNNEI. Trimming left V 6 bases short and J 5 bases short, with 16 bases between. CDR3 sequence (DNA): TGTGCCAGCAGCATGACTCGTTCGGGGGAGACCCAGTACTTC. Residues: CASSMTRSGETQYF.

The chain carries TRBV6-5 and TRBJ1-6; possible D gene TRBD1, 5 bases. Trimming pared 2 bases from V and 8 bases from J, leaving 13 bases between. CDR1 and CDR2 from the germline V gene are MNHEY and SVGAGI. The CDR3 has 15 amino acids. CDR3 sequence: CASSYRDGADSPLHF. The CDR3 nucleotides are TGTGCCAGCAGTTACCGGGACGGGGCCGATTCACCCCTCCACTTT.

The V gene is TRBV27, the J gene TRBJ2-7; 9 nucleotides line up with TRBD1. The CDR3 loop spans 16 amino acids. Trimming at V came to 3 bases and at J to 5 bases, leaving 11 bases not matched to a gene. Germline V gene lookup returns CDR1 MNHEY and CDR2 SMNVEV (reference sequence). Here the CDR3 DNA reads TGTGCCAGCAGTTTGACCCCGTGGGACAGGGCCCACGAGCAGTACTTC. Encoded protein: CASSLTPWDRAHEQYF.

For this clonotype: A read error may produce the germline difference seen at one junction end. This chain links TRBV5-3 with TRBJ2-7, with 10 nucleotides matching TRBD2. TRBV5-3 is marked as an open reading frame, function uncertain. The CDR3 runs to 14 residues. The CDR3 loop is CASSLRLAGDEQYF. CDR3 DNA: TGTGCCAGCAGCTTGCGACTAGCGGGCGACGAGCAGTACTTC.

The chain is built from TRBV30 and TRBJ2-5; TRBD1 matches 7 bases. Germline V gives CDR1 GTSNPN, CDR2 SVGIG (reference sequence). CDR3 size: 13 residues. The V gene end was trimmed by 6 bases and the J gene end by 1 base; junction bases not matched to a gene: 5. The CDR3 DNA is TGTGCCTGTAGGGACAGAGCCCAAGAGACCCAGTACTTC. It encodes CACRDRAQETQYF. Filled out from reference TRBV30 and TRBJ2-5, the complete variable domain reads SQTIHQWPATLVQPVGSPLSLECTVEGTSNPNLYWYRQAAGRGLQLLFYSVGIGQISSEVPQNLSASRPQDRQFILSSKKLLLSDSGFYLCACRDRAQETQYFGPGTRLLVL.